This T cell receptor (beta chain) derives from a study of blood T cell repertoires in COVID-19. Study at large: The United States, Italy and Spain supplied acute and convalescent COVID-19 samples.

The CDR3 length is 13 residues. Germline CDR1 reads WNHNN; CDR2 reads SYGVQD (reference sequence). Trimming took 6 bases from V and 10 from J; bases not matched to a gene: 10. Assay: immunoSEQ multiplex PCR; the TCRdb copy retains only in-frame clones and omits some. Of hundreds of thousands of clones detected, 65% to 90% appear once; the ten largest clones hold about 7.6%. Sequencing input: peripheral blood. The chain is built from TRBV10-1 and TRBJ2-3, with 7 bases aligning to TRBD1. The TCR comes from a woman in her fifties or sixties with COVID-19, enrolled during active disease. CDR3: CASSDNRGQAQYF. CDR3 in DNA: TGCGCCAGCAGCGATAACCGAGGACAGGCGCAGTATTTT.